This T cell receptor beta chain was recovered during a study of CDR3 diversity in severe acne. Via MiXCR, TCRdb re-called the PCR reads, giving one row per CDR3 protein. The sample lists more than 85,000 distinct CDR3 sequences, approximately 47% occurring once. This clonotype has a count of ten or more. The length of the CDR3 is 14 residues. The V segment lost 0 bases and the J segment 9 bases; nucleotides outside the gene matches: 2. Germline CDR1 is PRHDT and CDR2 is FYEKMQ (reference sequence). The V gene is TRBV13, the J gene TRBJ1-6, with 7 positions matching TRBD1. Sequenced: blood. This sequence was found in a male donor with acne. Here the CDR3 reads CASSLGYRGSPLHF. In DNA form, the CDR3 reads TGTGCCAGCAGCTTAGGATACAGGGGTTCACCCCTCCACTTT.